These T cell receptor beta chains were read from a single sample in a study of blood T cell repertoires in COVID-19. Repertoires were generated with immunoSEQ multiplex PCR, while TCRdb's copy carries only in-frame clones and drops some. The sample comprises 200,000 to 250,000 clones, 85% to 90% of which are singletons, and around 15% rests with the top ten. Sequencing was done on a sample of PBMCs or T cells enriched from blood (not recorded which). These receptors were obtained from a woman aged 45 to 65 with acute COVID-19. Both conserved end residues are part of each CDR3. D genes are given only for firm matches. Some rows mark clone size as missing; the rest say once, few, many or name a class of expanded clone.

CASSTRMTGVKPYEQYF TGTGCCAGCAGTACTCGGATGACAGGGGTGAAGCCCTACGAGCAGTACTTC . TRBD1 TRBJ2-7 TRBV27
CASSLADRGHDGYTF TGTGCCAGCAGTTTAGCGGACAGGGGACACGATGGCTACACCTTC . TRBD1 TRBJ1-2 TRBV28
CASSSQGSNEKLFF TGTGCCAGCAGCTCCCAGGGTTCTAATGAAAAACTGTTTTTT . . TRBJ1-4 TRBV7-9
CASSLLQGGETQYF TGCGCCAGCAGCTTGTTGCAGGGTGGAGAGACCCAGTACTTC . . TRBJ2-5 TRBV5-1
CASSLSPWARNTEAFF TGTGCCAGCAGTTTATCACCCTGGGCCCGGAACACTGAAGCTTTCTTT once . TRBJ1-1 TRBV28
CASRSGQGVWQPQHF TGTGCCAGCAGATCAGGACAGGGGGTTTGGCAGCCCCAGCATTTT . TRBD1 TRBJ1-5 TRBV28
CASRPPVGQVHNYGYTF TGTGCCAGCAGACCCCCAGTGGGCCAGGTACATAACTATGGCTACACCTTC . . TRBJ1-2 TRBV28
CASSKGSGREFF TGTGCCAGCAGCAAAGGGAGCGGGAGGGAGTTCTTC . TRBD2 TRBJ2-1 TRBV9
CARSLVAGLPDRGWGAQHF TGTGCCCGCAGCTTGGTAGCTGGTCTCCCGGACAGGGGTTGGGGGGCCCAGCATTTT . TRBD1 TRBJ1-5 TRBV5-6
CASAGGRLEKLFF TGCGCCAGCGCCGGGGGGCGCCTTGAAAAACTGTTTTTT . . TRBJ1-4 TRBV5-1
CASSIPLAGVYEQYF TGTGCCAGTAGTATACCTCTAGCGGGAGTTTACGAGCAGTACTTC . TRBD2 TRBJ2-7 TRBV19
CASSRYPGEPNTEAFF TGTGCCAGTAGTAGATACCCAGGGGAACCAAACACTGAAGCTTTCTTT . . TRBJ1-1 TRBV19
CSVVGTGRGGYTF TGCAGCGTTGTCGGGACAGGGAGGGGTGGCTACACCTTC . TRBD1 TRBJ1-2 TRBV29-1
CASSRSVNTGELFF TGTGCCAGCAGCCGAAGCGTAAACACCGGGGAGCTGTTTTTT . . TRBJ2-2 TRBV3-1/TRBV3-2
CASSLALIAGGPYEQFF TGCGCCAGCAGCTTGGCCCTCATAGCGGGAGGGCCCTATGAGCAGTTCTTC . TRBD2 TRBJ2-1 TRBV5-1
CASRTGETGGEKLFF TGTGCCAGCAGGACCGGTGAGACAGGCGGTGAAAAACTGTTTTTT . . TRBJ1-4 TRBV2
CASSLNGGPGDTQYF TGTGCCAGCAGTTTAAATGGAGGCCCGGGAGATACGCAGTATTTT . . TRBJ2-3 TRBV27
CSATFGLDYGYTF TGCAGCGCAACATTCGGTCTAGACTATGGCTACACCTTC . . TRBJ1-2 TRBV29-1
CASSLEQGAHYGYTF TGCGCCAGCAGCTTGGAGCAGGGGGCGCACTATGGCTACACCTTC . TRBD1 TRBJ1-2 TRBV5-1
CASSLKPSGTEAFF TGTGCCAGCAGCTTAAAGCCCTCGGGCACTGAAGCTTTCTTT . . TRBJ1-1 TRBV7-3
CASTFFGTSTDTQYF TGTGCCAGCACCTTTTTCGGGACTAGCACAGATACGCAGTATTTT . . TRBJ2-3 TRBV28
CASRLAGGETQYF TGTGCCAGCAGACTAGCGGGAGGAGAGACCCAGTACTTC . TRBD2 TRBJ2-5 TRBV6-6
CASSLNGRYGIQYF TGTGCCAGCAGCTTAAACGGGAGGTACGGCATTCAGTACTTC . TRBD2 TRBJ2-4 TRBV7-3
CAISVGGNQPQHF TGTGCCATCAGCGTCGGGGGGAATCAGCCCCAGCATTTT . . TRBJ1-5 TRBV10-3